This TCR beta chain was captured by sequencing in a study of T cells in tuberculosis. Overall study results and limits: Active tuberculosis alpha repertoires lay closer to GMM-specific TCRs than controls'. Using the GMM-specific repertoire gave around 90% accuracy versus 60% to 70% with motifs.

This table comes from immunoSEQ multiplex PCR, and its TCRdb copy is limited to in-frame clones, with some not included. Of over 20,000 clones listed, more than 95% are singletons. For this clone: What it binds is not known.

The CDR3 totals 16 residues. The germline V gene has CDR1 SGHTA and CDR2 FQGNSA. Germline trimming cut 4 bases from V and 5 bases from J; bases unmatched to any gene: 13. Latent tuberculosis screening used tuberculin skin test and IGRA at entry. On average about 100,000 T cells per donor were immunosequenced. The chain employs TRBV7-2 and TRBJ2-5; 7 nucleotides line up with TRBD1. Sequences were obtained from PBMCs. This sequence originates from a donor between 10 and 35 years old with latent tuberculosis or without tuberculosis infection. The chain's CDR3 is CASSSRTGRVGETQYF. CDR3 bases: TGTGCCAGCAGCTCCCGGACAGGCCGGGTTGGGGAGACCCAGTACTTC.